What follows are 7 T cell receptor beta chains derived from one specimen sequenced in a study of T cell responses to AZD1222 COVID-19 vaccine. Profiled with immunoSEQ multiplex PCR; TCRdb holds only in-frame clones, not every one. This table has roughly 120,000 clones, roughly nine tenths appearing once. Material: peripheral blood, obtained 28 days after the second AZD1222 dose. These receptors were obtained from an adult who received the AZD1222 COVID-19 vaccine.

The CDR3 is CASSERGGGIRNGYEQYF. DNA for the CDR3: TGTGCCAGCAGTGAAAGGGGTGGGGGTATCAGAAATGGCTACGAGCAGTACTTC. The J gene is TRBJ2-7, the V gene TRBV6-1, with D perhaps assigned TRBD1 or TRBD2 (5 bases each). V lost 2 bases to trimming and J lost 3 bases, with 23 bases between them. The CDR3 contains 18 residues. From germline, CDR1 is MNHNS and CDR2 SASEGT.

The chain combines TRBV5-1 with TRBJ2-1; 7 bases align to TRBD2. The germline V gene encodes CDR1 SGHRS and CDR2 YFSETQ. This CDR3 contains 15 residues. V trimming: 0 bases; J trimming: 7 bases; junction bases outside the gene matches: 7. The DNA of the CDR3 is TGCGCCAGCAGCTTGGGGCAGGGAGGGCGAAATGAGCAGTTCTTC. This sequence encodes CASSLGQGGRNEQFF.

The chain uses TRBV5-8 and TRBJ2-2; D unclear. CDR3 length equals 14 residues. Germline CDR1 SGHTS, CDR2 YDEGEE. V was clipped by 0 bases and J by 3 bases, with 6 bases between them. CDR3 in DNA: TGTGCCAGCAGCTTGGACAGTTACACCGGGGAGCTGTTTTTT. The encoded protein is CASSLDSYTGELFF.

This sequence joins TRBV3-1 (or the pseudogene TRBV3-2) and TRBJ1-5, with D maybe TRBD1 (5 bases). The CDR3 runs to 13 residues. The V gene's germline CDR1 is LGHDT and CDR2 YNNKEL (reference sequence). V lost 3 bases and J lost 15, with 18 bases in between. CDR3 sequence reads: CASSHRDAFIWHF. The CDR3 coding sequence is TGTGCCAGCAGCCACCGGGACGCGTTCATTTGGCATTTT.

The V call is TRBV2, the J call TRBJ1-5; D is unclear. CDR1 and CDR2 (germline): SNHLY, FYNNEI. Trimming removed 3 bases at V and 9 bases at J, with 9 bases between. The CDR3 is 12 residues long. The CDR3 DNA reads as TGTGCCAGCAGTGACAGGCCGGGGCCCCAGCATTTT. It encodes CASSDRPGPQHF.

The chain carries TRBV5-1 and TRBJ2-7, with TRBD1 matching over 9 bases. With 4 bases clipped from V and 6 bases from J, the junction kept 8 bases outside the gene matches. The CDR3 has 14 residues. CDR1 and CDR2 from the germline V gene are SGHRS and YFSETQ. The CDR3 DNA reads as TGCGCCAGCAGCGGGGGGGACAGGGCCAGCGAGCAGTACTTC. It encodes CASSGGDRASEQYF.

The V gene is TRBV25-1, the J gene TRBJ2-1; 8 bases align to TRBD1. The CDR3 runs to 14 residues. V shed 8 bases and J 4 bases; nucleotides not matched to a gene: 7. The germline V gene encodes CDR1 MGHDK and CDR2 SYGVNS. Here the CDR3 reads CASGGQGAYNEQFF. The CDR3 DNA reads TGTGCCAGCGGAGGACAGGGAGCTTACAATGAGCAGTTCTTC.